The sequence of this TCR beta chain was determined in a study of T cells after yellow fever vaccination. General study points: A faster peak, day 5 versus 15, was reached by the weaker secondary response.

This clonotype has only a few counts. The antigen remains undetermined. This CDR3 has 14 residues. The germline CDR1 and CDR2 sequences are DFQATT and SNEGSKA (reference sequence). V shed 6 bases, J shed 6 bases, and the junction held 7 bases outside the gene matches. TCRdb re-called the 5' RACE reads with MiXCR, one entry per CDR3 protein. The table includes some 170,000 distinct CDR3 sequences, around 8.5% detected once. This chain uses TRBV20-1 with TRBJ2-2; 10 bases fit TRBD1. The sample consisted of CD8+ T cells sorted from PBMCs, taken 45 days after the yellow fever booster vaccination. The sequence was collected from a man between 18 and 35 years old who received the YFV17D yellow fever vaccine. The CDR3 reads CSADGDRGSGELFF. CDR3 bases: TGCAGTGCGGACGGGGACAGGGGCTCCGGGGAGCTGTTTTTT.